The 17 T cell receptor beta chains below were found in one sample sequenced in a study of blood T cell repertoires in COVID-19. Using immunoSEQ multiplex PCR, the repertoire was profiled, and TCRdb retains in-frame clones only, with some absent. The table lists a few hundred thousand clones, more than 80% of them singletons. Sequenced material: peripheral blood. The receptors derive from a man younger than 40 who had recovered from COVID-19.

V and J are TRBV6-2 or TRBV6-3 and TRBJ2-5; maybe TRBD2 (5 bases). V shed 2 bases and J shed 4 bases, with 14 bases lying between them. CDR3 length equals 15 residues. The V gene's germline CDR1 is MNHEY and CDR2 SVGEGT. CDR3 in DNA: TGTGCCAGCAGTTACGCTCTGGAGGAGAGAGAGACCCAGTACTTC. As protein: CASSYALEERETQYF.

The chain joins TRBV28 to TRBJ1-1; D is undetermined. Looked up from germline, CDR1 is MDHEN and CDR2 is SYDVKM. V was shortened by 1 base and J by 1 base, with 7 bases between the two germline ends. The CDR3 is 14 amino acids. The CDR3 region has the DNA TGTGCCAGCAGTTTATTCGCAGGGAACACTGAAGCTTTCTTT. It translates to CASSLFAGNTEAFF.

The V gene is TRBV7-2, the J gene TRBJ1-5; 8 bases line up with TRBD1. CDR1 is SGHTA and CDR2 is FQGNSA in the germline V gene. The CDR3 consists of 16 residues. The J segment lost 6 bases and the V segment lost 4 bases, leaving 11 bases of the junction unmatched. The CDR3 DNA follows: TGTGCCAGCAGCTCCCTCTCGACAGGGGTTGTTCAGCCCCAGCATTTT. Translated: CASSSLSTGVVQPQHF. The full variable domain, its missing parts supplied by reference TRBV7-2 and TRBJ1-5, is GAGVSQSPSNKVTEKGKDVELRCDPISGHTALYWYRQSLGQGLEFLIYFQGNSAPDKSGLPSDRFSAERTGGSVSTLTIQRTQQEDSAVYLCASSSLSTGVVQPQHFGDGTRLSIL.

V and J are TRBV24-1 and TRBJ2-3, with D possibly TRBD2 on 5 matching bases. This CDR3 contains 13 residues. Germline V gives CDR1 KGHDR, CDR2 SFDVKD. V was pared by 0 bases and J by 5 bases, with 5 bases between. The CDR3 spells CATSDLREDTQYF. The DNA for the CDR3 is TGTGCCACCAGTGATTTGCGGGAAGATACGCAGTATTTT.

J is TRBJ1-5 and V is TRBV6-5; D perhaps matches TRBD1 (6 bases). Trimming took 5 bases from V and 3 from J, leaving 14 bases between them. Germline lookup yields CDR1 MNHEY and CDR2 SVGAGI. The CDR3 sequence is 15 residues long. The CDR3 sequence: CASSRLGALNQPQHF. The CDR3, as DNA: TGTGCCAGCAGTCGCCTGGGGGCCCTCAATCAGCCCCAGCATTTT.

The rearrangement links TRBV6-5 to TRBJ2-7; tentative D call: TRBD1 (5 bases). Germline loops: CDR1 MNHEY, CDR2 SVGAGI. V lost 5 bases and J lost 5, with 13 bases in between. The CDR3 has 13 amino acids. CDR3 amino acids: CASSTGRVHEQYF. For the CDR3, the DNA is TGTGCCAGCAGTACAGGAAGGGTCCACGAGCAGTACTTC.

J is TRBJ1-2 and V is TRBV4-1; 7 bases align to TRBD1. V dropped 6 bases and J dropped 8; count of bases not matched to a gene: 15. Germline loops: CDR1 MGHRA, CDR2 YSYEKL. The CDR3 runs to 15 residues. The CDR3 sequence: CASRFGPEGAEGYTF. CDR3 DNA sequence: TGCGCCAGCAGATTTGGGCCGGAGGGGGCCGAGGGCTACACCTTC.

This rearrangement joins TRBV25-1 to TRBJ2-5; tentative D call: TRBD1 (5 bases). Germline CDR1 MGHDK, CDR2 SYGVNS. Trimming stripped 8 bases from V and 4 bases from J, with 11 bases between. The length of the CDR3 is 12 residues. DNA of the CDR3: TGTGCCAGCGGGGCTTCGGTAGAGACCCAGTACTTC. It yields the protein CASGASVETQYF.

V and J are TRBV4-3 and TRBJ2-1; 9 nucleotides line up with TRBD2. The CDR3 contains 19 residues. The germline gives CDR1 LGHNA, CDR2 YSLEER. The J segment lost 0 bases and the V segment lost 2 bases, leaving 11 bases of the junction unmatched. The DNA for the CDR3 is TGCGCCAGCAGCCAAATCGTAGCGGGGGTTCTGAGCTCCTACAATGAGCAGTTCTTC. This codes for CASSQIVAGVLSSYNEQFF.

The gene calls are TRBV7-7 and TRBJ2-1, with 8 bases fitting TRBD2. The CDR3 runs 15 residues. Per germline, CDR1 SSHAT and CDR2 FNYEAQ (reference sequence). V lost 1 base, J lost 6 bases, and 5 bases stayed unmatched. CDR3 DNA sequence: TGTGCCAGCAGCTTAGTGTTAGCGGGGACCAATGAGCAGTTCTTC. This translates into CASSLVLAGTNEQFF. Drawing the rest from reference TRBV7-7 and TRBJ2-1, the complete variable domain is GAGVSQSPRYKVTKRGQDVTLRCDPISSHATLYWYQQALGQGPEFLTYFNYEAQPDKSGLPSDRFSAERPEGSISTLTIQRTEQRDSAMYRCASSLVLAGTNEQFFGPGTRLTVL.

The gene calls are TRBV11-2 and TRBJ1-4; 10 bases match TRBD1. The CDR3 sequence is 16 residues long. Germline CDR1 reads SGHAT; CDR2 reads FQNNGV. V trimming: 7 bases; J trimming: 6 bases; junction bases outside the gene matches: 11. CDR3 in DNA: TGTGCCAGCAACTCCCTTAGGGACAGGGGTGATGAAAAACTGTTTTTT. Its translation is CASNSLRDRGDEKLFF.

This clone was seen a few times. V usage is TRBV30 and J usage is TRBJ2-7; possibly TRBD2 for D (5 bases). The ends were cut back, 4 bases at V and 4 bases at J, with 14 bases in the middle. The length of the CDR3 is 13 residues. CDR1 is GTSNPN, CDR2 SVGIG, per germline (reference sequence). CDR3 DNA: TGTGCCTGGACCCCCGTCTCGGGGTACGAGCAGTACTTC. This codes for CAWTPVSGYEQYF.

The chain uses TRBV7-7 and TRBJ2-6; D not certain. The CDR3 is 15 amino acids. Trimming took off 1 base at V and 0 bases at J, with 4 bases between the two ends. From germline, CDR1 is SSHAT and CDR2 FNYEAQ (reference sequence). In DNA, the CDR3 is TGTGCCAGCAGCTTAGACAGCTCTGGGGCCAACGTCCTGACTTTC. Its protein product is CASSLDSSGANVLTF.

In the case of this clone: This same CDR3 is encoded by further DNA sequences in the sample. The chain carries TRBV4-3 and TRBJ1-5; 9 bases fit TRBD1. J was trimmed by 7 bases and V by 1 base; bases with no gene match: 5. Germline V gene sequence: CDR1 LGHNA, CDR2 YSLEER. This CDR3 spans 15 amino acids. The CDR3 nucleotides read TGCGCCAGCAGCCAAGGGACAGGGGCAGGGCAGCCCCAGCATTTT. Its translation is CASSQGTGAGQPQHF.

There are a few counts of this clone. The chain has TRBV30 and TRBJ1-5; D is perhaps TRBD1 (5 bases). Per germline, CDR1 GTSNPN and CDR2 SVGIG (reference sequence). CDR3 length: 14 residues. Trimming took 4 bases from V and 1 from J, leaving 11 bases between them. The CDR3: CAWTGMSSNQPQHF. The CDR3 nucleotides read TGTGCCTGGACAGGGATGTCGAGCAATCAGCCCCAGCATTTT. The full variable domain, with the rest looked up from reference TRBV30 and TRBJ1-5, is SQTIHQWPATLVQPVGSPLSLECTVEGTSNPNLYWYRQAAGRGLQLLFYSVGIGQISSEVPQNLSASRPQDRQFILSSKKLLLSDSGFYLCAWTGMSSNQPQHFGDGTRLSIL.

The chain carries TRBV6-5 and TRBJ1-5; 7 nucleotides agree with TRBD1. Trimming at V came to 4 bases and at J to 4 bases, leaving 4 bases not matched to a gene. CDR1 is MNHEY and CDR2 is SVGAGI in the germline V gene. The CDR3 totals 14 residues. In nucleotides, the CDR3 is TGTGCCAGCAGTTTTCGACAGGGAAATCAGCCCCAGCATTTT. It specifies CASSFRQGNQPQHF.

This chain joins TRBV3-1 (or the pseudogene TRBV3-2) and TRBJ2-7, with D possibly matching TRBD2 (6 bases). Germline V gene data show CDR1 as LGHDT and CDR2 as YNNKEL (reference sequence). This CDR3 has 12 amino acids. V dropped 10 bases and J dropped 10 bases, with 20 bases sitting between them. DNA for the CDR3: TGTGCCACCTCGGGGCGGGGAACGGAACAGTACTTC. Its protein product is CATSGRGTEQYF.